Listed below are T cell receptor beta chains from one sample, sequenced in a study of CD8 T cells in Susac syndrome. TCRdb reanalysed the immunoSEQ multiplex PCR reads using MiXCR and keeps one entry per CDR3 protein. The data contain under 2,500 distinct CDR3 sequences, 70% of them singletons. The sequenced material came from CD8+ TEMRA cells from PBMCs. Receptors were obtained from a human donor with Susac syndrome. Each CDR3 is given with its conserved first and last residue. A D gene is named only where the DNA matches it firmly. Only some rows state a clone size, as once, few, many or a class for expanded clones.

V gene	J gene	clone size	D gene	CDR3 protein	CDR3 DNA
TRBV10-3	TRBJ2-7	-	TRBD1	CAISEARGQGPYEQYF	TGTGCCATCAGTGAGGCTAGGGGACAGGGGCCCTACGAGCAGTACTTC
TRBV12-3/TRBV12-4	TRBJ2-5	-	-	CASSLDIETQYF	TGTGCCAGCAGTTTAGACATCGAGACCCAGTACTTC
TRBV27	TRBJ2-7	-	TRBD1	CASKKAHRGTTEQYF	TGTGCCAGCAAGAAGGCCCACAGGGGGACAACCGAGCAGTACTTC
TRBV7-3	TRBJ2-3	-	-	CASSFLRGDTQYF	TGTGCCAGCAGCTTCCTACGGGGGGATACGCAGTATTTT
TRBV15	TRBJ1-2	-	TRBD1	CATSRDRQGYGYTF	TGTGCCACCAGCAGAGATCGACAGGGTTATGGCTACACCTTC
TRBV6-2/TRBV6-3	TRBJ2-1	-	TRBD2	CASSYSVRERGGYYNEQFF	TGTGCCAGCAGTTACTCAGTCCGGGAGCGGGGGGGTTATTACAATGAGCAGTTCTTC
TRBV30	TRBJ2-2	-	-	CAWSVVRIPGELFF	TGTGCCTGGAGTGTTGTTCGGATCCCCGGGGAGCTGTTTTTT
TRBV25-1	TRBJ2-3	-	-	CASETDTQYF	TGTGCCAGCGAAACAGATACGCAGTATTTT
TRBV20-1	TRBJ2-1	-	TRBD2	CSARDLGGVSGVHSYNEQFF	TGCAGTGCTAGAGATCTGGGAGGGGTTAGCGGGGTGCATTCCTACAATGAGCAGTTCTTC
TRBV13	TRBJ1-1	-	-	CASSLTGQATEAFF	TGTGCCAGCAGCTTAACGGGGCAAGCGACTGAAGCTTTCTTT
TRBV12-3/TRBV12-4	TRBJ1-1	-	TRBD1	CASTPLRDRGNTEAFF	TGTGCCAGCACCCCACTCCGGGACAGGGGGAACACTGAAGCTTTCTTT
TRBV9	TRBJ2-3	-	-	CASSALRYLRGDTQYF	TGTGCCAGCAGCGCCCTAAGGTACCTCCGCGGGGATACGCAGTATTTT
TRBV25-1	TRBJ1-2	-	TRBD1	CASSEWDRAYGYTF	TGTGCCAGCAGTGAATGGGACAGGGCCTATGGCTACACCTTC
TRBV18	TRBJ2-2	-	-	CASSHAWQTNTGELFF	TGTGCCAGCTCACATGCCTGGCAGACGAACACCGGGGAGCTGTTTTTT
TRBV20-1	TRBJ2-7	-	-	CSARGLLRPGRQYF	TGCAGTGCTAGAGGGCTACTCCGCCCGGGACGGCAGTACTTC
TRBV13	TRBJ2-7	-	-	CASSPPDIREQYF	TGTGCCAGCAGCCCCCCGGACATAAGAGAGCAGTACTTC
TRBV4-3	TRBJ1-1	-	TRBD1	CASSQQLGTDPEAFF	TGCGCCAGCAGCCAACAACTCGGGACAGACCCTGAAGCTTTCTTT
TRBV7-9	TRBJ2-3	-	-	CASSLEGRSTDTQYF	TGTGCCAGCAGCTTAGAAGGTCGGAGCACAGATACGCAGTATTTT
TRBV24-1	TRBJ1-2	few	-	CATSDAGDGGGYTF	TGTGCCACCAGTGATGCGGGGGACGGTGGCGGCTACACCTTC
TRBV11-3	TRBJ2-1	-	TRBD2	CASSLGAGGVEYNEQFF	TGTGCCAGCAGCTTAGGGGCGGGGGGAGTGGAGTACAATGAGCAGTTCTTC
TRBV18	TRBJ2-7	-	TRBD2	CASSPFPSGLYEQYF	TGTGCCAGCTCACCTTTTCCTAGCGGGTTATACGAGCAGTACTTC
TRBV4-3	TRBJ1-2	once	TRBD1	CASSHSGQGIHGYTF	TGCGCCAGCAGCCATTCCGGACAGGGGATCCATGGCTACACCTTC
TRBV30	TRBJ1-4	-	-	CAWSKNWNLNEKLFF	TGTGCCTGGAGTAAAAACTGGAACCTTAATGAAAAACTGTTTTTT
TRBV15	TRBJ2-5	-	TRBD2	CATSTGTSDQETQYF	TGTGCCACCAGCACCGGGACTAGCGACCAAGAGACCCAGTACTTC
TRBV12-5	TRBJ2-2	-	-	CASGSTGYTGELFF	TGTGCTAGTGGAAGCACAGGGTACACCGGGGAGCTGTTTTTT